The 20 T cell receptor beta chains reported below all come from one sample, sequenced in a study of blood T cell repertoires in COVID-19. Assay used: immunoSEQ multiplex PCR; TCRdb lists only in-frame clones, some missing. The sample comprises some 370,000 clones, 80% to 90% of which are singletons, and roughly 1.2% rests with the top ten. Sample: peripheral blood. The source is a man aged 40-49 years with acute or convalescent COVID-19.

The V and J genes are TRBV7-2 and TRBJ1-2, with D possibly being TRBD1 (5 bases). In germline, CDR1 is SGHTA, CDR2 FQGNSA. The V end was cut by 5 bases, the J end by 4 bases, with 14 bases between. This CDR3 has 14 amino acids. The CDR3 DNA reads as TGTGCCAGCAGCCCCAATCTGGGGGGCTATGGCTACACCTTC. Translated: CASSPNLGGYGYTF.

This rearrangement joins TRBV7-2 to TRBJ2-1, with 7 bases lining up with TRBD2. The germline V gene has CDR1 SGHTA and CDR2 FQGNSA. V was clipped by 5 bases and J by 0 bases; unmatched bases: 4. The CDR3 length is 15 residues. The CDR3 nucleotides read TGTGCCAGCAGCCCGGGCGGGAGCTCCTACAATGAGCAGTTCTTC. Protein product: CASSPGGSSYNEQFF.

J is TRBJ1-1 and V is TRBV9; D is perhaps TRBD1 (5 bases). The germline gives CDR1 SGDLS, CDR2 YYNGEE. V was cut by 0 bases and J by 5 bases, with 14 bases left in between. The CDR3 covers 15 residues. Here the CDR3 reads CASSVDLGVGTEAFF. In DNA, the CDR3 is TGTGCCAGCAGCGTAGATCTAGGGGTGGGGACTGAAGCTTTCTTT.

The V and J genes are TRBV4-2 and TRBJ2-7; the match to TRBD2 covers 8 bases. Germline values: CDR1 LGHNA, CDR2 YNFKEQ. The CDR3 has 14 residues. V was clipped by 0 bases and J by 2 bases; unmatched bases: 0. Written as DNA, the CDR3 is TGTGCCAGCAGCCAAGAGGGACTAGCCTACGAGCAGTACTTC. Its translation is CASSQEGLAYEQYF.

J is TRBJ2-5 and V is TRBV10-3, with 10 bases matching TRBD2. The CDR3 totals 13 residues. Germline CDR1 ENHRY, CDR2 SYGVKD. Trimming took 9 bases from V and 4 from J; bases not matched to a gene: 5. This CDR3 reads CAILAGEGETQYF. The CDR3 nucleotides are TGTGCCATTCTAGCGGGGGAGGGAGAGACCCAGTACTTC.

This rearrangement joins TRBV27 to TRBJ2-2; possible D gene TRBD2, 5 bases. This CDR3 has 13 amino acids. Germline CDR1 reads MNHEY; CDR2 reads SMNVEV (reference sequence). The ends were cut back, 3 bases at V and 7 bases at J, with 9 bases in the middle. The DNA for the CDR3 is TGTGCCAGCAGTTTCGGACGGGACGGGGAGCTGTTTTTT. This gives the protein CASSFGRDGELFF.

This clone turned up a few times. CDR3 residues: CASSREGRTGETQYF. CDR3 sequence (DNA): TGTGCCAGCAGCAGGGAGGGCAGGACTGGAGAGACCCAGTACTTC. The chain is built from TRBV5-5 and TRBJ2-5; 7 nucleotides align to TRBD2. This CDR3 is built from 15 residues. V dropped 4 bases and J dropped 4; count of bases not matched to a gene: 10. The germline V gene has CDR1 SGHKS and CDR2 YYEKEE (reference sequence).

The rearrangement joins TRBV9 to TRBJ2-5, with D possibly TRBD2 on 5 matching bases. V was shortened by 4 bases and J by 0 bases, with 7 bases between the two germline ends. Looked up from germline, CDR1 is SGDLS and CDR2 is YYNGEE. The CDR3 has 13 amino acids. The CDR3 nucleotides are TGTGCCAGCAGCCCGGGGTACCAAGAGACCCAGTACTTC. This codes for CASSPGYQETQYF.

V is TRBV6-1 and J is TRBJ1-5; no reliable D call. Germline V gene lookup returns CDR1 MNHNS and CDR2 SASEGT. V gave up 2 bases and J gave up 2 bases, with 10 bases separating them. The CDR3 extends over 15 amino acids. In DNA form, the CDR3 reads TGTGCCAGCAGTGAAAGAGGCTGGGGCAATCAGCCCCAGCATTTT. Amino acid sequence: CASSERGWGNQPQHF.

Here the CDR3 reads CASTDGWSPEAFF. CDR3 bases: TGTGCCAGCACCGACGGCTGGAGTCCTGAAGCTTTCTTT. The chain employs TRBV7-9 and TRBJ1-1; D call uncertain. The CDR3 consists of 13 residues. V dropped 7 bases and J dropped 6 bases, with 15 bases sitting between them. The germline V gene has CDR1 SEHNR and CDR2 FQNEAQ (reference sequence).

The chain links TRBV3-1 (or the pseudogene TRBV3-2) to TRBJ2-1; 8 nucleotides align to TRBD2. The CDR3 is made up of 19 amino acids. CDR1 is LGHDT and CDR2 is YNNKEL in the germline V gene (reference sequence). V shed 3 bases, J shed 1 base, and the junction held 14 bases outside the gene matches. The CDR3 nucleotides are TGTGCCAGCAGCCAGGCTCGAAGCGGGAGTCTCCAGTCCTACAATGAGCAGTTCTTC. It specifies CASSQARSGSLQSYNEQFF.

This rearrangement joins TRBV10-3 to TRBJ1-5, with no clear D. The germline CDR1 and CDR2 sequences are ENHRY and SYGVKD. The germline V and J ends were trimmed by 7 bases and 4 bases, with 11 bases remaining between them. The CDR3 extends over 13 amino acids. For the CDR3, the DNA is TGTGCCATCACCACAGAGCTTAATCAGCCCCAGCATTTT. Encoded protein: CAITTELNQPQHF.

The V call is TRBV6-5, the J call TRBJ2-7, with D hard to call. Trimming pared 6 bases from V and 2 bases from J, leaving 11 bases between. The CDR3 has 13 amino acids. CDR1 and CDR2 (germline): MNHEY, SVGAGI. CDR3 region: CASRFFSTYEQYF. CDR3 DNA sequence: TGTGCCAGCAGGTTCTTCAGTACCTACGAGCAGTACTTC.

This chain connects TRBV7-9 to TRBJ2-2, with a tentative D call TRBD1 (5 bases). V was shortened by 4 bases and J by 9 bases, with 12 bases between the two germline ends. CDR1 and CDR2 (germline): SEHNR, FQNEAQ (reference sequence). This CDR3 contains 13 residues. CDR3 sequence: CASSYTQGWELFF. In nucleotides, the CDR3 is TGTGCCAGCAGCTATACTCAGGGCTGGGAGCTGTTTTTT.

This clone showed up just once. The chain links TRBV7-2 to TRBJ2-3, with 8 nucleotides matching TRBD2. Germline assignment: CDR1 SGHTA and CDR2 FQGNSA. This CDR3 is 15 amino acids long. Trimming at V came to 3 bases and at J to 2 bases, leaving 4 bases not matched to a gene. CDR3 residues: CASSLRGAPTDTQYF. CDR3 nucleotides: TGTGCCAGCAGCTTGCGGGGGGCGCCCACAGATACGCAGTATTTT.

The gene calls are TRBV5-4 and TRBJ1-2; D is unresolved. CDR1 is SGHNT and CDR2 is YYREEE in the germline V gene (reference sequence). The CDR3 covers 14 residues. Trimming took 1 base from V and 2 from J, leaving 9 bases between them. The CDR3: CASSLQVGNYGYTF. CDR3 DNA sequence: TGTGCCAGCAGCTTGCAGGTTGGGAACTATGGCTACACCTTC.

V is TRBV5-6 and J is TRBJ2-1, with D unresolved. The CDR3 totals 13 residues. The V and J ends lost 0 bases and 4 bases respectively, with 5 bases between them. In germline, CDR1 is SGHDT, CDR2 YYEEEE. Here the CDR3 DNA reads TGTGCCAGCAGCTTGGACAGTTACAATGAGCAGTTCTTC. Its protein is CASSLDSYNEQFF.

The chain employs TRBV19 and TRBJ1-4; 8 nucleotides align to TRBD1. The germline V gene has CDR1 LNHDA and CDR2 SQIVND (reference sequence). This CDR3 is 16 amino acids long. The ends lost 2 bases at V and 0 bases at J; junction bases unmatched: 2. The DNA of the CDR3 is TGTGCCAGTAGTATACAGGGGGCGTCAACTAATGAAAAACTGTTTTTT. Residues: CASSIQGASTNEKLFF.

As DNA, the CDR3 is TGTGCCACCAGCAGCTTCGGACAGGGGATGTACCAAGAGACCCAGTACTTC. This gives the protein CATSSFGQGMYQETQYF. The chain uses TRBV15 and TRBJ2-5; 9 positions agree with TRBD1. Germline CDR1 and CDR2: LNHNV and YYDKDF (reference sequence). This CDR3 spans 17 amino acids. J gave up 0 bases and V 3 bases, and 8 bases lay outside the gene matches.

The rearrangement joins TRBV24-1 to TRBJ2-5; a possible D gene is TRBD1 (5 bases). Germline loops: CDR1 KGHDR, CDR2 SFDVKD. With 9 bases removed from V and 5 bases from J, the gap between germline ends came to 9 bases. The CDR3 length is 11 residues. CDR3 nucleotide sequence: TGTGCCACCCGTGGGGCCGAGACCCAGTACTTC. As protein: CATRGAETQYF.